This T cell receptor (beta chain) emerged from a study of blood T cell repertoires in COVID-19. Overall study: The United States, Italy and Spain provided the acute and convalescent COVID-19 samples.

Germline-derived CDR1 and CDR2 are SGHTA and FQGNSA. V gave up 3 bases and J gave up 5 bases, with 10 bases separating them. This CDR3 spans 13 amino acids. In the source study's methods: Using reference gene primer amplification, nucleated cell counts were estimated. Sequencing was performed with immunoSEQ multiplex PCR; in TCRdb, only in-frame clones are kept and a portion is missing. V, J and clone size are taken as reported in that table, and D and trimming were inferred from the DNA itself. The sample lists approximately 75,000 clones, 85% to 90% occurring once. Sequenced sample: peripheral blood. The receptor was isolated from a man aged 80 or over with acute or convalescent COVID-19. The chain links TRBV7-2 to TRBJ2-5, with D perhaps TRBD2 (5 bases). CDR3 DNA sequence: TGTGCCAGCAGCTTCGGGGATATGGAGACCCAGTACTTC. This codes for CASSFGDMETQYF.